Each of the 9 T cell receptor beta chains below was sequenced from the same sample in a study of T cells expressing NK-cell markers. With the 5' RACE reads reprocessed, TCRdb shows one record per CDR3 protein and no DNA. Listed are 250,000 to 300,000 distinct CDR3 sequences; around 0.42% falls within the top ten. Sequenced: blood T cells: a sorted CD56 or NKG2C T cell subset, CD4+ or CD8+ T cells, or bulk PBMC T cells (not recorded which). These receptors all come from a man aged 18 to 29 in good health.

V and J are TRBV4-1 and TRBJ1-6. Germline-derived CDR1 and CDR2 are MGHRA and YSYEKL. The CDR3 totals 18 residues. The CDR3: CASSQDLATSSYNSPLHF.

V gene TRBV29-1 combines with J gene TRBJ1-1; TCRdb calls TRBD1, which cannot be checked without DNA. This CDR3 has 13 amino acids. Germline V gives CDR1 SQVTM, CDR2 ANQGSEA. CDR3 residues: CSPILGVNTEAFF. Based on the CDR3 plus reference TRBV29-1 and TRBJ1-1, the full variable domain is SAVISQKPSRDICQRGTSLTIQCQVDSQVTMMFWYRQQPGQSLTLIATANQGSEATYESGFVIDKFPISRPNLTFSTLTVSNMSPEDSSIYLCSPILGVNTEAFFGQGTRLTVV.

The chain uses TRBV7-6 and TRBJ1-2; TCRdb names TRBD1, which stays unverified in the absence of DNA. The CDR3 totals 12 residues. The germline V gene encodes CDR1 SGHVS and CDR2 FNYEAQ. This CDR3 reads CASRQGSGGYTF.

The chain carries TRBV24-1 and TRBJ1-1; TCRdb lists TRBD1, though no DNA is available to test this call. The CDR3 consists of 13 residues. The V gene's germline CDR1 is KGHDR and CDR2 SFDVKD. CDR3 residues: CATSRDRNTEAFF.

The CDR3 is CASSPRSSGPQYF. This chain links TRBV7-7 with TRBJ2-3; as DNA is missing, the TRBD2 call by TCRdb cannot be tested. Germline CDR1 SSHAT, CDR2 FNYEAQ (reference sequence). The CDR3 covers 13 residues.

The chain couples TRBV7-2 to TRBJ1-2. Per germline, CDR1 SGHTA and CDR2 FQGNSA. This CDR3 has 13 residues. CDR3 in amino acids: CASSFSGALGYTF.

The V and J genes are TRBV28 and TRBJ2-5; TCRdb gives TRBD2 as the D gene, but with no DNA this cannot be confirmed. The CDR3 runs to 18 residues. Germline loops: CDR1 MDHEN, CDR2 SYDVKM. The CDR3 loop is CASSLAGTSGIVQETQYF.

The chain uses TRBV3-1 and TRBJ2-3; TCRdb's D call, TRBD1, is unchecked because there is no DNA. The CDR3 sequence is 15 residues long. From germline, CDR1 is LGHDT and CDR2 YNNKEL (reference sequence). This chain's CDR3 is CASSSQGGSTDTQYF.

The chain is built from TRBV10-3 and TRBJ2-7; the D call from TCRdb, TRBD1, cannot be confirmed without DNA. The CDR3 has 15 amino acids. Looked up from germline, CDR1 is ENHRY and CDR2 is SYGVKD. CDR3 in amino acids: CAISELVGVPYEQYF.